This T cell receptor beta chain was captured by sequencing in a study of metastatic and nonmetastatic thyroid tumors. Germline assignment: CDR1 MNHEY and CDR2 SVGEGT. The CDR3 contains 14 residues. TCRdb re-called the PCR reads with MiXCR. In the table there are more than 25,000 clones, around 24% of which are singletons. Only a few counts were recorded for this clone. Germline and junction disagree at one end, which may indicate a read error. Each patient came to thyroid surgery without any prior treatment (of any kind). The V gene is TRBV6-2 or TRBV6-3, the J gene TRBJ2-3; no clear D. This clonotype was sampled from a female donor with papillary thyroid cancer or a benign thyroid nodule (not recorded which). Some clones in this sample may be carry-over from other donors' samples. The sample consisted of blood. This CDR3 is CASSRTVGTYTQYF. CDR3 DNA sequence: TGTGCCAGCAGCAGAACAGTGGGCACATATACGCAGTATTTT.